This T cell receptor beta chain was sequenced during a study of cytomegalovirus exposure and HLA in healthy donors. Whole-study results and caveats: With later analysis, a missense DCLRE1C variant became linked to TCR beta V- and J-gene trimming.

PCR employed 60 Vbeta and 13 Jbeta primers. Repertoires were generated with immunoSEQ multiplex PCR, while TCRdb's copy carries only in-frame clones and drops some. The sample carries 150,000 to 200,000 clones, around 86% recorded once. The trim removed 0 bases at V and 4 bases at J, leaving 5 bases unmatched. This CDR3 is built from 17 residues. CDR1 WSHSY and CDR2 SAAADI come from the germline V gene. Concerning this clone itself: Its antigen is currently unknown.

The sequence was collected from a man between 50 and 59 years old in good health and CMV-seropositive. Sequencing used PBMCs. The gene calls are TRBV10-2 and TRBJ2-1, with 11 nucleotides matching TRBD2. The CDR3 spells CASSESGTSGLYNEQFF. CDR3 DNA: TGCGCCAGCAGTGAGTCCGGGACTAGCGGATTGTACAATGAGCAGTTCTTC.